This T cell receptor beta chain appears in the sequencing data of a study of blood T cell repertoires in COVID-19. For the study at large: Sites in the United States, Italy and Spain provided acute and convalescent COVID-19 samples. T cells, B-cell-depleted T cells, or PBMCs provided the cDNA or gDNA that served as material.

This clone was counted only a few times. Original data processing: By means of reference gene primer amplification, nucleated cell counts were estimated. The repertoire was sequenced with immunoSEQ multiplex PCR; TCRdb's copy has only in-frame clones and lacks some. From that table come the V and J calls and clone size; the DNA was used to work out D and trimming. The data contain fewer than 300,000 clones, 88% of them seen just once; the ten biggest clones take up 0.75% to 1%. There are 15 residues in the CDR3. Per the germline V gene, CDR1 is MNHEY and CDR2 is SVGEGT. Trimming took off 6 bases at V and 0 bases at J, with 14 bases between the two ends.

This clonotype was obtained from a woman aged 40-49 years who had recovered from COVID-19. Sequenced input: peripheral blood. The V gene is TRBV6-2 or TRBV6-3, the J gene TRBJ1-2; a possible D gene is TRBD1 (5 bases). CDR3 coding DNA: TGTGCCAGCAGCCCCCTTGGACAAGCTAACTATGGCTACACCTTC. Translated, it gives CASSPLGQANYGYTF.